This T cell receptor (beta chain) is from a study of immunodeficiency (dated by TCRdb to about 2019). Broadly, across the study: Repertoire analysis was done to look for VDJ recombination defects and oligoclonality. The investigation overall reported the following: Severe oligoclonality, judged by top-100 and total clonotype frequencies, was seen in patient CD8+ but not CD4+ T cells. Patient CD8+ T cells showed restricted TRB V-J pairing and lower productive entropy than control CD8+ T cells. In the entropy comparisons of patients against healthy controls, patients were shown as n=3 (open circles), and an effect of thymic development was suggested only as a possibility.

The germline V gene (reference sequence) specifies SEHNR as CDR1 and FQNEAQ as CDR2. The CDR3 measures 12 amino acids from cysteine to phenylalanine. The CDR3 DNA has 36 bases and is translated from base 1. V lost 1 base and J lost 10 bases; the stretch between them is 7 bases long. Genomic DNA was isolated using the QIAamp DNA Blood Mini Kit and then sent out for immunoSEQ repertoire analysis. CDR3 regions were amplified by multiplex PCR from a standard quantity of genomic DNA template. The PCR products underwent sequencing on an Illumina platform. As for the authors' bioinformatics: Alignment of sequences to a reference was performed, and V, D and J gene definitions were taken from IMGT. Closely related sequences were merged by a nearest-neighbor clustering algorithm so that PCR and sequencing errors were removed. V, D and J usage was examined in productive unique and total sequences using ImmunoSEQ Analyzer tools along with R version 3.6.1. Held by TCRdb, this immuneACCESS table contains in-frame sequences only and omits some clones. Under half of the omission traces to an unresolved V gene where checked; the cause of the rest is unknown. That table is the source of V, J and clone size, and D and trimming were worked out from the DNA. This sample gives 1,400 to 1,500 clones in total; over 90% of them show up just once. About 2.8% of the sample is held by the ten biggest clonotypes.

Before TCR sequencing, CD3+CD8+ T cells were sorted from fresh PBMCs. This clone was found once. Its antigen is currently not known. Per-base qualities were not stored, and no clone one base away is much larger. The sequence links TRBV7-9 to TRBJ2-2; the D gene cannot be resolved reliably. This TCR was sampled from a human donor in good health. Sequencing was done on a sample of CD8+ T cells from blood. The CDR3 here reads CASSLVSLELFF. DNA sequence: TGTGCCAGCAGCTTAGTTTCTCTGGAGCTGTTTTTT. Beyond the CDR3, the reference TRBV7-9 and TRBJ2-2 genes provide the residues; the full variable domain reads: DTGVSQNPRHKITKRGQNVTFRCDPISEHNRLYWYRQTLGQGPEFLTYFQNEAQLEKSRLLSDRFSAERPKGSFSTLEIQRTEQGDSAMYLCASSLVSLELFFGEGSRLTVL.